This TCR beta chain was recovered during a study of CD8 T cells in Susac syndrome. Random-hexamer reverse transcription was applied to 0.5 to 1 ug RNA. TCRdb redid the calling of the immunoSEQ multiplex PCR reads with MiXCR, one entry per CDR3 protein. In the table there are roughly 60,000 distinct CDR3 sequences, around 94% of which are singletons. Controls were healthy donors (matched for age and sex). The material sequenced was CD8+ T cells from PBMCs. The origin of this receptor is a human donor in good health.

The CDR3 is CASSFWPVSDTQYF. The DNA of the CDR3 is TGTGCCAGCAGTTTTTGGCCAGTTTCAGATACGCAGTATTTT. The rearrangement joins TRBV28 to TRBJ2-3; the D is unclear. The length of the CDR3 is 14 residues. The V end lost 3 bases, the J end lost 4 bases, and 11 bases lay between the germline ends. Germline CDR1 reads MDHEN; CDR2 reads SYDVKM.